A selection of T cell receptor beta chains follows, all from one sample in a study of shared clonotypes between healthy human individuals. Some clones are missing from TCRdb's copy, which holds only in-frame ones; the method was immunoSEQ multiplex PCR. Of some 450,000 clones listed, approximately 71% are singletons. Sequencing was performed on PBMCs. These receptor sequences come from a woman aged 40 to 55 in good health. Some clones in this sample may be carry-over from other donors' samples. The CDR3 runs from the conserved cysteine through the conserved F or W. Fields, in order: V gene, J gene, D gene, clone size, CDR3 DNA, CDR3 protein. A D gene is named only where the DNA matches it firmly. Clone sizes are given selectively: once, few, many, or a class where the clone is expanded.

V gene: TRBV7-2
J gene: TRBJ2-3
D gene: .
clone size: .
CDR3 DNA: TGTGCCAGCAGCCTGGACAGCAGCACAGATACGCAGTATTTT
CDR3 protein: CASSLDSSTDTQYF

V gene: TRBV6-1
J gene: TRBJ2-1
D gene: TRBD2
clone size: .
CDR3 DNA: TGTGCCACAGGCGGGAGCTACAATGAGCAGTTCTTC
CDR3 protein: CATGGSYNEQFF

V gene: TRBV19
J gene: TRBJ2-1
D gene: .
clone size: few
CDR3 DNA: TGTGCCAGTAGTCCCTGGGTAGGTGGGGGCTCCTACAATGAGCAGTTCTTC
CDR3 protein: CASSPWVGGGSYNEQFF

V gene: TRBV5-6
J gene: TRBJ2-4
D gene: .
clone size: .
CDR3 DNA: TGTGCCAGCAGCTCCCGAGGGGCAGCCAAAAACATTCAGTACTTC
CDR3 protein: CASSSRGAAKNIQYF

V gene: TRBV5-6
J gene: TRBJ2-1
D gene: TRBD2
clone size: .
CDR3 DNA: TGTGCCAGCAGCTCCCGACTAGCGGCCTACAATGAGCAGTTCTTC
CDR3 protein: CASSSRLAAYNEQFF

V gene: TRBV7-2
J gene: TRBJ2-7
D gene: TRBD2
clone size: .
CDR3 DNA: TGTGCCAGCAGCTTTTACGAAGCGGGGCGGGACGAGCAGTACTTC
CDR3 protein: CASSFYEAGRDEQYF

V gene: TRBV7-9
J gene: TRBJ1-1
D gene: .
clone size: .
CDR3 DNA: TGTGCCAGCAGCTTGAATCAGGGCGAAGCTTTCTTT
CDR3 protein: CASSLNQGEAFF

V gene: TRBV7-8
J gene: TRBJ2-5
D gene: .
clone size: .
CDR3 DNA: TGTGCCAGCAGCTGGAGCGGACAAGAGACCCAGTACTTC
CDR3 protein: CASSWSGQETQYF

V gene: TRBV18
J gene: TRBJ1-1
D gene: .
clone size: .
CDR3 DNA: TGTGCCAGCTCTACACAGGGTTTGAACACTGAAGCTTTCTTT
CDR3 protein: CASSTQGLNTEAFF

V gene: TRBV28
J gene: TRBJ2-7
D gene: TRBD1
clone size: few
CDR3 DNA: TGTGCCAGCAGTCCGGGACAGGACTACGAGCAGTACTTC
CDR3 protein: CASSPGQDYEQYF

V gene: TRBV29-1
J gene: TRBJ2-2
D gene: .
clone size: .
CDR3 DNA: TGCAGCGTCCCGGAGAGCGGGGAGCTGTTTTTT
CDR3 protein: CSVPESGELFF

V gene: TRBV18
J gene: TRBJ2-1
D gene: TRBD2
clone size: .
CDR3 DNA: TGTGCCAGCTCACCACCGATTACGGCGGGAGATCACAATGAGCAGTTCTTC
CDR3 protein: CASSPPITAGDHNEQFF

V gene: TRBV5-5
J gene: TRBJ2-4
D gene: TRBD2
clone size: .
CDR3 DNA: TGTGCCAGCAGTTCGGCGGGGACTAGCGGAAAAAACATTCAGTACTTC
CDR3 protein: CASSSAGTSGKNIQYF

V gene: TRBV2
J gene: TRBJ1-4
D gene: .
clone size: .
CDR3 DNA: TGTGCCAGCAGTGAAGCGGTAGGCCTCACTCCGGAAAAACTGTTTTTT
CDR3 protein: CASSEAVGLTPEKLFF

V gene: TRBV6-6
J gene: TRBJ2-7
D gene: TRBD2
clone size: .
CDR3 DNA: TGTGCCAGCAGTTCCCGGGAGGCCCCCTACGAGCAGTACTTC
CDR3 protein: CASSSREAPYEQYF

V gene: TRBV28
J gene: TRBJ2-2
D gene: TRBD1
clone size: .
CDR3 DNA: TGTGCCAGCAGACAGGGGGCGGGCGGGGAGCTGTTTTTT
CDR3 protein: CASRQGAGGELFF

V gene: TRBV5-1
J gene: TRBJ1-1
D gene: .
clone size: .
CDR3 DNA: TGCGCCAGCAGCTTGGACACGGACACTGAAGCTTTCTTT
CDR3 protein: CASSLDTDTEAFF

V gene: TRBV5-1
J gene: TRBJ2-1
D gene: TRBD2
clone size: .
CDR3 DNA: TGCGCCAGCAGCTTGGCACTAGCGGGAGGGCTTCGGAGCTCCTACAATGAGCAGTTCTTC
CDR3 protein: CASSLALAGGLRSSYNEQFF

V gene: TRBV7-7
J gene: TRBJ1-1
D gene: .
clone size: .
CDR3 DNA: TGTGCCAGCAGCTTATCCCAGAACACTGAAGCTTTCTTT
CDR3 protein: CASSLSQNTEAFF

V gene: TRBV28
J gene: TRBJ2-5
D gene: TRBD2
clone size: .
CDR3 DNA: TGTGCCAGCAGTATCAATAGCGGGAGTAATCCCCACTTC
CDR3 protein: CASSINSGSNPHF

V gene: TRBV6-5
J gene: TRBJ2-7
D gene: .
clone size: .
CDR3 DNA: TGTGCCAGCAGCCTTGGGAGATCCTACGAGCAGTACTTC
CDR3 protein: CASSLGRSYEQYF

V gene: TRBV7-9
J gene: TRBJ2-7
D gene: TRBD1
clone size: .
CDR3 DNA: TGTGCCAGCAGTAGACAGGGTTCCTACGAGCAGTACTTC
CDR3 protein: CASSRQGSYEQYF

V gene: TRBV7-3
J gene: TRBJ2-7
D gene: .
clone size: .
CDR3 DNA: TGTGCCAGCAGCCCCCACGGCGGCTACGAGCAGTACTTC
CDR3 protein: CASSPHGGYEQYF

V gene: TRBV2
J gene: TRBJ2-3
D gene: .
clone size: few
CDR3 DNA: TGTGCCAGCAGCTGGACGACCACAGATACGCAGTATTTT
CDR3 protein: CASSWTTTDTQYF

V gene: TRBV11-3
J gene: TRBJ1-1
D gene: .
clone size: .
CDR3 DNA: TGTGCCAGCAGCTTAGAACGGGACACTGAAGCTTTCTTT
CDR3 protein: CASSLERDTEAFF

V gene: TRBV5-4
J gene: TRBJ1-1
D gene: .
clone size: .
CDR3 DNA: TGTGCCAGCAGCTTTGACACGAACACTGAAGCTTTCTTT
CDR3 protein: CASSFDTNTEAFF

V gene: TRBV7-3
J gene: TRBJ2-7
D gene: .
clone size: .
CDR3 DNA: TGTGCCAGCAGCTTAACGGAGGGGAGCGAGCAGTACTTC
CDR3 protein: CASSLTEGSEQYF

V gene: TRBV5-1
J gene: TRBJ2-3
D gene: TRBD2
clone size: .
CDR3 DNA: TGCGCCAGCAGCTCTAGCGGGAGGGCCTTCTACGAAGATACGCAGTATTTT
CDR3 protein: CASSSSGRAFYEDTQYF

V gene: TRBV18
J gene: TRBJ1-1
D gene: TRBD1
clone size: .
CDR3 DNA: TGTGCCAGCTCACCAAACAGGGGGTGGGACACTGAAGCTTTCTTT
CDR3 protein: CASSPNRGWDTEAFF